This T cell receptor beta chain is from a study of T cells after yellow fever vaccination (dated by TCRdb to between 2017 and 2020). Looking at the study overall: The SMART-Seq v4 Ultra Low Input RNA kit was used to prepare libraries from fractions with low cell numbers. Blood was collected at multiple timepoints before and after primary and secondary immunization, and bulk PBMC replicates and cell subsets were isolated. Bulk TCR alpha and beta repertoires were sequenced longitudinally to track T-cell clones before and after primary and booster YFV17D yellow fever vaccination. Two healthy male donors, one aged 18 to 30 and one aged 30 to 40 years, made up the cohort.

In the germline V gene, CDR1 corresponds to SGHAT and CDR2 to FQNNGV. Trimming at the junction amounts to 4 bases on V and 5 bases on J, and the germline ends lie 9 bases apart. The CDR3, cysteine through phenylalanine, is 13 amino acids long. Only the CDR3 portion is preserved as DNA: 39 bases, with reading frame beginning at the first base. Sequencing used an Illumina NovaSeq 6000. TCR cDNA was made using 5'RACE template switching, a step that added a universal primer site and unique molecular identifiers. cDNA synthesis was primed from both the TCR alpha and TCR beta constant segments. Library amplification involved two PCR steps, and the second step added sample barcodes and sequencing adapters. Sequencing of libraries was done on Illumina HiSeq 2500 (2x100 bp) or NovaSeq (2x150 bp). In the paper's pipeline: Demultiplexing of reads and collapsing into UMI consensus sequences were performed with MIGEC, and V(D)J alignment was carried out with MiXCR. Vaccine-responding clonotypes were defined with edgeR using replicate PBMC samples, requiring FDR below 0.01 and a log2 fold change above 5 up to day 15. Each bulk clonotype received a CD4 or CD8 identity based on whether the sequenced CD4 or CD8 repertoire contained that clonotype at higher abundance. TCRdb trimmed the raw reads at Q25, called clones with MiXCR and kept productive beta chains. Identical CDR3 protein sequences are pooled into one entry, listed with their most common genes and DNA. For this entry, the V and J calls and clone size follow TCRdb and not the study's own pipeline. The sample has 200,000 to 300,000 distinct CDR3 sequences on record, more than 3.5% of them singletons. About 19% of the sample is held by the ten biggest clonotypes.

Study-wide conclusions, independent of this receptor: Because only two donors were included in the study, the extent to which the findings can be generalized is limited. After the booster, most clones that had expanded after primary vaccination were detected again (almost 97% of CD4 and roughly 86% of CD8), suggesting broad maintenance of memory. Computational filtering was required because FACS-sorted repertoires could contain abundant contaminating clonotypes from the bulk population. A small share of clonotypes was detected in both CD4 and CD8 compartments, with the overlap likely arising from convergent recombination. Compared with the primary T-cell response, the secondary T-cell response was weaker but faster, peaking on day 5 rather than day 15.

This clonotype occurred many times. The specificity of this receptor is unknown. Per-nucleotide qualities are absent, and no much larger clonotype sits a single base away. Sample treatment or condition, as interpreted from the label and publication: live attenuated yellow fever vaccine strain. Two biological replicates of bulk PBMCs were collected at each blood-draw timepoint. A standard Ficoll-Paque protocol was used to isolate PBMCs from peripheral blood. TriZol was used to extract RNA from bulk PBMCs, from CD4 and CD8 fractions, and from dextramer-positive and dextramer-negative fractions. The rearranged chain carries TRBV11-2 and TRBJ2-4; D gene: possibly TRBD1, on 6 matching bases. The sequence was collected from a man between 18 and 35 years old who received the YFV17D yellow fever vaccine. The material sequenced was PBMCs, taken 15 days after the yellow fever booster vaccination. The DNA sequence reads TGTGCCAGCAGCTCTGGGACACAAAACATTCAGTACTTC. It specifies CASSSGTQNIQYF.